Listed below are T cell receptor beta chains from one sample, sequenced in a study of Graves' ophthalmopathy and Graves' hyperthyroidism. TCRdb itself ran the multiplex PCR reads through MiXCR, one entry per CDR3 protein. The table records roughly 500,000 distinct CDR3 sequences, roughly 14% of them present only once. The sample taken for sequencing was blood. All receptors derive from a woman in her twenties or thirties with Graves' ophthalmopathy. Both conserved end residues are part of each CDR3. D genes are given only for firm matches. A clone size is listed for some rows: how often the clone was seen (once, few, many), or a class if it is expanded.

clone_size: many
j_call: TRBJ1-2
d_call: TRBD1
v_call: TRBV5-1
cdr3_aa: CASRTGGESGYTF
cdr3_nt: TGCGCCAGCAGGACAGGGGGCGAGAGTGGCTACACCTTC

clone_size: many
j_call: TRBJ2-7
d_call: NA
v_call: TRBV20-1
cdr3_aa: CSARAELTYEQYF
cdr3_nt: TGCAGTGCTAGGGCAGAACTAACCTACGAGCAGTACTTC

clone_size: many
j_call: TRBJ2-2
d_call: TRBD2
v_call: TRBV12-3/TRBV12-4
cdr3_aa: CASTASGRGGAGELFF
cdr3_nt: TGTGCCAGCACTGCTAGCGGGAGAGGGGGAGCCGGGGAGCTGTTTTTT

clone_size: NA
j_call: TRBJ2-7
d_call: TRBD1
v_call: TRBV10-3
cdr3_aa: CAISEPMTGSGYEQYF
cdr3_nt: TGTGCCATCAGTGAGCCGATGACAGGGAGCGGCTACGAGCAGTACTTC

clone_size: few
j_call: TRBJ2-5
d_call: NA
v_call: TRBV5-6
cdr3_aa: CASSWEEKETQYF
cdr3_nt: TGTGCCAGCAGCTGGGAAGAGAAAGAGACCCAGTACTTC

clone_size: NA
j_call: TRBJ1-6
d_call: NA
v_call: TRBV28
cdr3_aa: CASMADNSPLHF
cdr3_nt: TGTGCCAGCATGGCAGATAATTCACCCCTCCACTTT

clone_size: many
j_call: TRBJ2-7
d_call: NA
v_call: TRBV7-8
cdr3_aa: CASSLARPWEQYF
cdr3_nt: TGTGCCAGCAGCTTAGCTCGGCCCTGGGAGCAGTACTTC

clone_size: many
j_call: TRBJ2-7
d_call: TRBD1
v_call: TRBV5-1
cdr3_aa: CASRYRTGLGEQYF
cdr3_nt: TGCGCCAGCAGATACCGGACAGGGCTGGGTGAGCAGTACTTC

clone_size: many
j_call: TRBJ2-5
d_call: TRBD1
v_call: TRBV7-6
cdr3_aa: CASSLVGGAGETQYF
cdr3_nt: TGTGCCAGCAGCTTAGTAGGGGGCGCAGGGGAGACCCAGTACTTC

clone_size: many
j_call: TRBJ2-7
d_call: NA
v_call: TRBV10-1
cdr3_aa: CASSPGRDGDYEQYF
cdr3_nt: TGCGCCAGCAGCCCCGGCCGGGACGGGGACTACGAGCAGTACTTC

clone_size: many
j_call: TRBJ1-1
d_call: TRBD1
v_call: TRBV28
cdr3_aa: CASSLSRDRHSNTEAFF
cdr3_nt: TGTGCCAGCAGTTTAAGTCGGGACAGGCACTCGAACACTGAAGCTTTCTTT

clone_size: many
j_call: TRBJ2-7
d_call: NA
v_call: TRBV15
cdr3_aa: CATSTWTGEQYF
cdr3_nt: TGTGCCACCAGCACCTGGACTGGGGAGCAGTACTTC

clone_size: few
j_call: TRBJ2-7
d_call: TRBD2
v_call: TRBV3-1
cdr3_aa: CASSQVASGIYEQYF
cdr3_nt: TGTGCCAGCAGCCAAGTCGCTAGCGGGATCTACGAGCAGTACTTC

clone_size: few
j_call: TRBJ2-5
d_call: NA
v_call: TRBV12-3/TRBV12-4
cdr3_aa: CASSTPQGFLVESQYF
cdr3_nt: TGTGCCAGCAGTACACCTCAGGGGTTTCTGGTTGAGTCCCAGTACTTC

clone_size: many
j_call: TRBJ2-5
d_call: NA
v_call: TRBV28
cdr3_aa: CASSLDRTEFRETQYF
cdr3_nt: TGTGCCAGCAGTTTAGATCGGACGGAATTTCGGGAGACCCAGTACTTC

clone_size: many
j_call: TRBJ1-1
d_call: NA
v_call: TRBV18
cdr3_aa: CASSPRDVLNTEAFF
cdr3_nt: TGTGCCAGCTCACCACGAGACGTATTGAACACTGAAGCTTTCTTT

clone_size: many
j_call: TRBJ1-5
d_call: NA
v_call: TRBV9
cdr3_aa: CASSPGGVGNQPQHF
cdr3_nt: TGTGCCAGCAGCCCAGGTGGGGTTGGCAATCAGCCCCAGCATTTT

clone_size: many
j_call: TRBJ2-3
d_call: NA
v_call: TRBV11-2
cdr3_aa: CASSFLEFGDADTQYF
cdr3_nt: TGTGCCAGCAGCTTCTTAGAGTTCGGCGACGCAGATACGCAGTATTTT

clone_size: many
j_call: TRBJ1-5
d_call: NA
v_call: TRBV27
cdr3_aa: CASSSRGRGTNQPQHF
cdr3_nt: TGTGCCAGCAGTTCCCGAGGTCGGGGCACCAATCAGCCCCAGCATTTT

clone_size: many
j_call: TRBJ1-6
d_call: NA
v_call: TRBV6-1
cdr3_aa: CASRTEGSYNSPLHF
cdr3_nt: TGTGCCAGCAGAACGGAGGGGTCCTATAATTCACCCCTCCACTTT

clone_size: many
j_call: TRBJ2-5
d_call: NA
v_call: TRBV28
cdr3_aa: CASSLPLTSLTETQYF
cdr3_nt: TGTGCCAGCAGTTTACCCCTCACTAGTTTGACGGAGACCCAGTACTTC

clone_size: many
j_call: TRBJ2-7
d_call: NA
v_call: TRBV6-1
cdr3_aa: CASSESSVVGAF
cdr3_nt: TGTGCCAGCAGTGAATCATCAGTGGTGGGAGCTTTC

clone_size: NA
j_call: TRBJ1-5
d_call: NA
v_call: TRBV6-2/TRBV6-3
cdr3_aa: CASGRGGYNQPQHF
cdr3_nt: TGTGCCAGCGGGAGGGGAGGATACAATCAGCCCCAGCATTTT

clone_size: NA
j_call: TRBJ1-2
d_call: TRBD1
v_call: TRBV28
cdr3_aa: CASRLFGTGSYGYTF
cdr3_nt: TGTGCCAGCAGACTTTTCGGGACAGGGAGTTATGGCTACACCTTC

clone_size: NA
j_call: TRBJ1-1
d_call: NA
v_call: TRBV13
cdr3_aa: CASDSQGLGDTEAFF
cdr3_nt: TGTGCCAGCGACTCACAGGGTTTGGGGGACACTGAAGCTTTCTTT

clone_size: many
j_call: TRBJ2-7
d_call: NA
v_call: TRBV20-1
cdr3_aa: CSADNRDSSSYEQYF
cdr3_nt: TGCAGTGCCGATAACCGAGACTCCAGCTCCTACGAGCAGTACTTC

clone_size: medium-sized
j_call: TRBJ1-1
d_call: NA
v_call: TRBV28
cdr3_aa: CASSLLGVNTEAFF
cdr3_nt: TGTGCCAGCAGCCTCCTTGGGGTGAACACTGAAGCTTTCTTT

clone_size: NA
j_call: TRBJ1-6
d_call: NA
v_call: TRBV5-1
cdr3_aa: CASSAGDSPLHF
cdr3_nt: TGCGCCAGCAGCGCCGGGGATTCACCCCTCCACTTT

clone_size: many
j_call: TRBJ2-2
d_call: NA
v_call: TRBV30
cdr3_aa: CAWRLIRGFTGELFF
cdr3_nt: TGTGCCTGGAGGCTCATTAGGGGGTTCACCGGGGAGCTGTTTTTT

clone_size: many
j_call: TRBJ1-1
d_call: TRBD1
v_call: TRBV15
cdr3_aa: CATSRDRTGQGTEAFF
cdr3_nt: TGTGCCACCAGCAGAGATCGGACAGGGCAGGGAACTGAAGCTTTCTTT

clone_size: many
j_call: TRBJ1-2
d_call: NA
v_call: TRBV30
cdr3_aa: CAWSEVGARGYTF
cdr3_nt: TGTGCCTGGAGTGAGGTCGGGGCGCGTGGCTACACCTTC

clone_size: NA
j_call: TRBJ2-1
d_call: NA
v_call: TRBV10-3
cdr3_aa: CAISESWGGDYRNEQFF
cdr3_nt: TGTGCCATCAGTGAGTCGTGGGGGGGCGATTATAGGAATGAGCAGTTCTTC

clone_size: few
j_call: TRBJ1-2
d_call: NA
v_call: TRBV11-2
cdr3_aa: CASSLDRRHNGYTF
cdr3_nt: TGTGCCAGCAGCTTAGATAGGAGACACAATGGCTACACCTTC

clone_size: few
j_call: TRBJ1-4
d_call: NA
v_call: TRBV4-1
cdr3_aa: CASSQAGGSNEKLFF
cdr3_nt: TGCGCCAGCAGCCAAGCGGGGGGGTCTAATGAAAAACTGTTTTTT

clone_size: many
j_call: TRBJ2-7
d_call: TRBD1
v_call: TRBV2
cdr3_aa: CASSAGQGPRHEQYF
cdr3_nt: TGTGCCAGCAGCGCTGGACAGGGACCACGCCACGAGCAGTACTTC

clone_size: many
j_call: TRBJ2-7
d_call: TRBD1
v_call: TRBV10-3
cdr3_aa: CAVSLQGKEQYF
cdr3_nt: TGTGCCGTGTCGTTACAGGGGAAGGAGCAGTACTTC

clone_size: many
j_call: TRBJ1-1
d_call: NA
v_call: TRBV5-5
cdr3_aa: CASNFGIDSEAFF
cdr3_nt: TGTGCCAGCAACTTTGGTATTGATAGTGAAGCTTTCTTT

clone_size: NA
j_call: TRBJ2-7
d_call: NA
v_call: TRBV14
cdr3_aa: CASSRSSTYEQYF
cdr3_nt: TGTGCCAGCAGCCGTAGCTCAACCTACGAGCAGTACTTC

clone_size: many
j_call: TRBJ2-6
d_call: TRBD1
v_call: TRBV11-2
cdr3_aa: CASSLGEGAGTPLTF
cdr3_nt: TGTGCCAGCAGCTTAGGCGAGGGGGCAGGGACCCCCCTGACTTTC

clone_size: many
j_call: TRBJ2-7
d_call: NA
v_call: TRBV28
cdr3_aa: CAIGSSRYEQYF
cdr3_nt: TGTGCCATAGGAAGTTCTCGGTACGAGCAGTACTTC

clone_size: many
j_call: TRBJ2-7
d_call: TRBD1
v_call: TRBV6-1
cdr3_aa: CASSEGQSPYEQYF
cdr3_nt: TGTGCCAGCAGTGAGGGACAGAGTCCCTACGAGCAGTACTTC

clone_size: NA
j_call: TRBJ2-7
d_call: NA
v_call: TRBV19
cdr3_aa: CASSAGPSSYEQYF
cdr3_nt: TGTGCCAGTAGTGCCGGGCCAAGCTCCTACGAGCAGTACTTC

clone_size: few
j_call: TRBJ2-7
d_call: TRBD1
v_call: TRBV5-1
cdr3_aa: CASSLGQGTSYEQYF
cdr3_nt: TGCGCCAGCAGCTTGGGACAGGGGACTTCCTACGAGCAGTACTTC

clone_size: many
j_call: TRBJ1-2
d_call: TRBD1
v_call: TRBV2
cdr3_aa: CASSPDRGIYGYTF
cdr3_nt: TGTGCCAGCAGTCCCGACAGGGGCATATATGGCTACACCTTC

clone_size: few
j_call: TRBJ2-1
d_call: TRBD2
v_call: TRBV29-1
cdr3_aa: CSVRTSGRGFSYNEQFF
cdr3_nt: TGCAGCGTTCGGACTAGCGGGAGGGGATTCTCCTACAATGAGCAGTTCTTC

clone_size: many
j_call: TRBJ2-2
d_call: TRBD2
v_call: TRBV28
cdr3_aa: CASSSGGGELFF
cdr3_nt: TGTGCCAGCAGTAGCGGGGGTGGGGAGCTGTTTTTT

clone_size: many
j_call: TRBJ1-2
d_call: NA
v_call: TRBV12-3/TRBV12-4
cdr3_aa: CASSLESGYGYTF
cdr3_nt: TGTGCCAGCAGTTTAGAGAGCGGGTATGGCTACACCTTC

clone_size: many
j_call: TRBJ1-1
d_call: NA
v_call: TRBV7-2
cdr3_aa: CASSFGQRVNTEAFF
cdr3_nt: TGTGCCAGCAGCTTTGGGCAGAGGGTGAACACTGAAGCTTTCTTT

clone_size: many
j_call: TRBJ2-2
d_call: NA
v_call: TRBV28
cdr3_aa: CASSLNALAGELFF
cdr3_nt: TGTGCCAGCAGTTTAAATGCTTTAGCCGGGGAGCTGTTTTTT

clone_size: NA
j_call: TRBJ2-5
d_call: NA
v_call: TRBV15
cdr3_aa: CATSSDPPGQETQYF
cdr3_nt: TGTGCCACCAGCAGTGACCCCCCGGGACAAGAGACCCAGTACTTC

clone_size: many
j_call: TRBJ2-2
d_call: TRBD1
v_call: TRBV24-1
cdr3_aa: CATSGTGTGRTGELFF
cdr3_nt: TGTGCCACCAGTGGGACCGGGACAGGCCGCACCGGGGAGCTGTTTTTT

clone_size: many
j_call: TRBJ1-1
d_call: NA
v_call: TRBV5-1
cdr3_aa: CASSLAEGVNTEAFF
cdr3_nt: TGCGCCAGCAGCTTGGCCGAGGGGGTGAACACTGAAGCTTTCTTT

clone_size: many
j_call: TRBJ1-5
d_call: NA
v_call: TRBV6-5
cdr3_aa: CASSADIQGGRQPQHF
cdr3_nt: TGTGCCAGCAGCGCCGATATACAGGGAGGCCGTCAGCCCCAGCATTTT

clone_size: many
j_call: TRBJ2-7
d_call: TRBD1
v_call: TRBV10-2
cdr3_aa: CASSFGTGDEQYF
cdr3_nt: TGCGCCAGCAGTTTTGGGACAGGGGACGAGCAGTACTTC

clone_size: many
j_call: TRBJ2-2
d_call: NA
v_call: TRBV12-3/TRBV12-4
cdr3_aa: CASSVRGIGNTGELFF
cdr3_nt: TGTGCCAGCAGCGTGAGGGGAATTGGGAACACCGGGGAGCTGTTTTTT